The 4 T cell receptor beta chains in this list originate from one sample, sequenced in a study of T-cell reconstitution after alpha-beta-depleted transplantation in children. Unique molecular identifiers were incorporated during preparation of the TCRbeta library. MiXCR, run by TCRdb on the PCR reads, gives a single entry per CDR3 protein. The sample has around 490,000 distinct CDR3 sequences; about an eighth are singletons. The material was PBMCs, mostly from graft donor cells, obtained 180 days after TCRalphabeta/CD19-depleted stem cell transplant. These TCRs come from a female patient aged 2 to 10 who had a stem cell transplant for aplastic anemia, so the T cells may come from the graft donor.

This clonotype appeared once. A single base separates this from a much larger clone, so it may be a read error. In nucleotides, the CDR3 is TGTGCCAGCAGTTACGCGGGAGCTGTCAAAAACAGTCAGTACTTC. Amino acids: CASSYAGAVKNSQYF. The chain combines TRBV28 with TRBJ2-4; 7 bases fit TRBD2. CDR1 is MDHEN, CDR2 SYDVKM, per germline. There are 15 residues in the CDR3. The full variable domain, in which reference TRBV28 and TRBJ2-4 provide the parts outside the CDR3, is DVKVTQSSRYLVKRTGEKVFLECVQDMDHENMFWYRQDPGLGLRLIYFSYDVKMKEKGDIPEGYSVSREKKERFSLILESASTNQTSMYLCASSYAGAVKNSQYFGAGTRLSVL.

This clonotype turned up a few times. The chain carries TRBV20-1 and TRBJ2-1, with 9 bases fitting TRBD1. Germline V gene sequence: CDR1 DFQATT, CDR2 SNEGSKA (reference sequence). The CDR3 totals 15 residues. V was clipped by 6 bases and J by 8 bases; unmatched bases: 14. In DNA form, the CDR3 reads TGCAGTGCCCTCCCGGGGAACAGGGGGCGGTATGAGCAGTTCTTC. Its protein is CSALPGNRGRYEQFF.

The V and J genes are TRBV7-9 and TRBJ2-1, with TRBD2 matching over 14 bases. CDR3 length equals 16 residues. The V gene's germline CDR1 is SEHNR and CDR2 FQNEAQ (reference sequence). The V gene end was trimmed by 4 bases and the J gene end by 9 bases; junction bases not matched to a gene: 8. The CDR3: CASSSPGLAGVFEQFF. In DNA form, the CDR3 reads TGTGCCAGCAGCTCTCCGGGACTAGCGGGAGTCTTTGAGCAGTTCTTC.

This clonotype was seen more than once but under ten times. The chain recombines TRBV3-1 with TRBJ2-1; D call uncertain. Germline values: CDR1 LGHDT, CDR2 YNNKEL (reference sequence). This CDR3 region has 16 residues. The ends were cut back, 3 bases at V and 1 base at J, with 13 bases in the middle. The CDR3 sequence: CASSHGDLSSYNEQFF. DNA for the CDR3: TGTGCCAGCAGCCACGGAGACCTAAGTTCCTACAATGAGCAGTTCTTC.